This is a list of T cell receptor beta chains from one sample in a study of cytomegalovirus exposure and HLA in healthy donors. The repertoire was sequenced with immunoSEQ multiplex PCR; TCRdb's copy has only in-frame clones and lacks some. This specimen shows about 40,000 clones; the ten leading clones hold roughly 6.2%. The specimen was PBMCs. These receptors all stem from a man aged 30 to 39 in good health and CMV-seronegative. CDR3s include the opening cysteine and the closing phenylalanine or tryptophan. Each record gives: CDR3 protein, V gene, J gene.

CDR3: CASSYVRGAEAFF; V: TRBV6-6; J: TRBJ1-1
CDR3: CSVGALQGNTEAFF; V: TRBV29-1; J: TRBJ1-1
CDR3: CASSPHDRQDTQYF; V: TRBV9; J: TRBJ2-3
CDR3: CASSSWTSGGYNEQFF; V: TRBV13; J: TRBJ2-1
CDR3: CASSLFGDRNQPQHF; V: TRBV5-1; J: TRBJ1-5
CDR3: CASSDRGYEQYF; V: TRBV10-1; J: TRBJ2-7
CDR3: CASSRRSDTQYF; V: TRBV27; J: TRBJ2-3
CDR3: CASSQSLRTGDFRETQYF; V: TRBV4-1; J: TRBJ2-5
CDR3: CASSVGRTNEKLFF; V: TRBV9; J: TRBJ1-4
CDR3: CASKRGTVGGYTF; V: TRBV27; J: TRBJ1-2
CDR3: CASSLRRGRNTIYF; V: TRBV5-6; J: TRBJ1-3
CDR3: CASSLRVKDEQFF; V: TRBV27; J: TRBJ2-1
CDR3: CASSMDRAYEQYF; V: TRBV19; J: TRBJ2-7
CDR3: CASTHTGVAGELFF; V: TRBV19; J: TRBJ2-2
CDR3: CASSPPISGTGGYTF; V: TRBV18; J: TRBJ1-2
CDR3: CASSARLWVYEQYF; V: TRBV2; J: TRBJ2-7
CDR3: CASSLQGSAYGYTF; V: TRBV7-2; J: TRBJ1-2
CDR3: CASSQGTGRKNEKLFF; V: TRBV4-3; J: TRBJ1-4
CDR3: CASSDQSGAFF; V: TRBV10-1; J: TRBJ1-1
CDR3: CSVDRQGYGYTF; V: TRBV29-1; J: TRBJ1-2
CDR3: CSITPGSGNTIYF; V: TRBV29-1; J: TRBJ1-3
CDR3: CASSKLAGGPSYEQYF; V: TRBV7-8; J: TRBJ2-7
CDR3: CASSQQGTGSPLHF; V: TRBV6-6; J: TRBJ1-6
CDR3: CASSSTGGRTDTQYF; V: TRBV7-9; J: TRBJ2-3